A single sample is the source of the 5 T cell receptor beta chains below, sequenced in a study of blood T cell repertoires in COVID-19. Assay: immunoSEQ multiplex PCR; the TCRdb copy retains only in-frame clones and omits some. The profile shows a few hundred thousand clones, 80% to 90% of them singletons. What was sequenced was peripheral blood. These receptors were collected from a woman older than 75 with active or convalescent COVID-19.

J is TRBJ2-2 and V is TRBV29-1, with D tentatively TRBD2 (6 bases). The CDR3 has 12 residues. The ends were cut back, 7 bases at V and 5 bases at J, with 11 bases in the middle. The germline CDR1 and CDR2 sequences are SQVTM and ANQGSEA. The CDR3, as DNA: TGCAGCGCCACGGAGGGGACCGGGGAGCTGTTTTTT. It specifies CSATEGTGELFF.

This clone has just one count. The V gene is TRBV11-3, the J gene TRBJ2-2, with 7 positions matching TRBD1. CDR3 length: 17 amino acids. V was pared by 5 bases and J by 3 bases, with 12 bases of the junction left unmatched. Germline CDR1 reads SGHNT; CDR2 reads YENEEA. Here the CDR3 reads CASSPGKTGRDTGELFF. As DNA, the CDR3 is TGTGCCAGCAGCCCAGGAAAGACAGGGCGAGACACCGGGGAGCTGTTTTTT. The full variable domain, in which reference TRBV11-3 and TRBJ2-2 provide the parts outside the CDR3, is EAGVVQSPRYKIIEKKQPVAFWCNPISGHNTLYWYLQNLGQGPELLIRYENEEAVDDSQLPKDRFSAERLKGVDSTLKIQPAELGDSAVYLCASSPGKTGRDTGELFFGEGSRLTVL.

This chain connects TRBV7-2 to TRBJ2-3; 10 bases fit TRBD1. The germline CDR1 and CDR2 sequences are SGHTA and FQGNSA. V shed 3 bases, J shed 7 bases, and the junction held 13 bases outside the gene matches. The CDR3 is made up of 17 amino acids. CDR3 DNA: TGTGCCAGCAGCTTCTACGTCCTGACAGGGGGCGCGAATACGCAGTATTTT. Residues: CASSFYVLTGGANTQYF.

This chain connects TRBV4-1 to TRBJ1-3; D is uncertain. Germline loops: CDR1 MGHRA, CDR2 YSYEKL. The CDR3 covers 17 residues. Trimming removed 0 bases at V and 0 bases at J, with 12 bases between. The CDR3 loop is CASSQESIQNSGNTIYF. The DNA of the CDR3 is TGCGCCAGCAGCCAAGAGTCGATTCAGAACTCTGGAAACACCATATATTTT.

The genes are TRBV5-5 and TRBJ2-3, with 14 nucleotides matching TRBD2. There are 17 residues in the CDR3. After removal of 7 bases from V and 6 bases from J, the junction contained 13 bases not matched to a gene. Germline CDR1 and CDR2: SGHKS and YYEKEE (reference sequence). The CDR3 sequence is CASYGLAGGQPGDTQYF. CDR3 nucleotide sequence: TGTGCCAGCTATGGACTAGCGGGAGGCCAACCGGGGGATACGCAGTATTTT.